The 8 T cell receptor beta chains given below trace back to one sample, sequenced in a study of monozygotic twins with inflammatory bowel disease. From the 5' RACE reads, TCRdb lists one entry per CDR3 protein and no DNA. The sample totals 160,000 or so distinct CDR3 sequences; its top ten clones hold 2% to 3%. The source material was blood. All receptors come from a human donor with ulcerative colitis or Crohn's disease, or a healthy co-twin of an affected twin (not recorded which).

The chain links TRBV3-1 to TRBJ2-1; TCRdb's D gene call, TRBD2, goes unchecked for lack of DNA. The CDR3 is made up of 16 amino acids. From germline, CDR1 is LGHDT and CDR2 YNNKEL (reference sequence). CDR3 region: CASSLDSGSKRNEQFF.

CDR3 amino acids: CASSLVEGGYTF. The chain has TRBV3-1 and TRBJ1-2. Germline V gene lookup returns CDR1 LGHDT and CDR2 YNNKEL (reference sequence). This CDR3 spans 12 amino acids.

V and J are TRBV7-2 and TRBJ1-2; the TCRdb call, TRBD1, lacks DNA for checking. Germline CDR1 and CDR2: SGHTA and FQGNSA. The CDR3 runs to 15 residues. CDR3 in amino acids: CASSLLGQGAFGYTF. The full variable domain, completed using reference TRBV7-2 and TRBJ1-2, is GAGVSQSPSNKVTEKGKDVELRCDPISGHTALYWYRQSLGQGLEFLIYFQGNSAPDKSGLPSDRFSAERTGGSVSTLTIQRTQQEDSAVYLCASSLLGQGAFGYTFGSGTRLTVV.

The chain recombines TRBV5-1 with TRBJ1-1; TCRdb gives TRBD1 as the D gene, but with no DNA this cannot be confirmed. Germline CDR1 is SGHRS and CDR2 is YFSETQ. The CDR3 contains 14 residues. The CDR3: CASSFSTGTTEAFF.

V and J are TRBV20-1 and TRBJ2-3; the TCRdb call, TRBD2, lacks DNA for checking. Per the germline V gene, CDR1 is DFQATT and CDR2 is SNEGSKA (reference sequence). The CDR3 length is 15 residues. The CDR3 region is CSASRLAGTSDTQYF.

The rearrangement joins TRBV18 to TRBJ2-5; TCRdb names TRBD1, which stays unverified in the absence of DNA. From germline, CDR1 is KGHSH and CDR2 LQKENI. The length of the CDR3 is 15 residues. CDR3 residues: CASSSIRGAKETQYF.

The CDR3 here is CASSLADSYTEAFF. This chain uses TRBV5-1 with TRBJ1-1; there is no DNA to check the TCRdb D call of TRBD1. Germline CDR1 SGHRS, CDR2 YFSETQ. This CDR3 has 14 residues.

The chain employs TRBV12-3 or TRBV12-4 and TRBJ2-1; the TCRdb D gene call, TRBD1, has no DNA to confirm it. This CDR3 region has 18 residues. The CDR3 here is CASSGTDQTLLWGNQQFF.